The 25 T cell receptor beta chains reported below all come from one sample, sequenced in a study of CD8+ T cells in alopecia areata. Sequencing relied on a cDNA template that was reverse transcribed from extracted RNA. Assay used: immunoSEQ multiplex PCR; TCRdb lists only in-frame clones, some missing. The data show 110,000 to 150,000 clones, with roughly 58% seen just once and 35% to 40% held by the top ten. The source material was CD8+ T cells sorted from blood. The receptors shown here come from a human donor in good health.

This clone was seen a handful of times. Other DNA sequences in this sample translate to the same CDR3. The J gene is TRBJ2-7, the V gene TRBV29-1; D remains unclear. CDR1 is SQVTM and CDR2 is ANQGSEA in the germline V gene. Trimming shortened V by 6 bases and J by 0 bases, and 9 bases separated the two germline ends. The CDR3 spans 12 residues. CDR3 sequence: CSVLDSSYEQYF. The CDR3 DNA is TGCAGCGTCCTGGATAGCTCCTACGAGCAGTACTTC.

CDR3 residues: CATSPGTPSYEQYF. The DNA of the CDR3 is TGTGCCACCAGCCCCGGGACCCCCTCCTACGAGCAGTACTTC. This chain links TRBV15 with TRBJ2-7, with D perhaps being TRBD1 or TRBD2 (5 bases each). With 5 bases removed from V and 0 bases from J, the gap between germline ends came to 11 bases. This CDR3 region has 14 residues. The germline CDR1 and CDR2 sequences are LNHNV and YYDKDF (reference sequence).

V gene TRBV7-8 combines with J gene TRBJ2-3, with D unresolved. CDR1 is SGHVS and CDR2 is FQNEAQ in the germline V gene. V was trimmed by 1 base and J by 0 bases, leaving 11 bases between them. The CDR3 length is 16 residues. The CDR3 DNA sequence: TGTGCCAGCAGCTTAGTTTGGGCAGCTAGCACAGATACGCAGTATTTT. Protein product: CASSLVWAASTDTQYF.

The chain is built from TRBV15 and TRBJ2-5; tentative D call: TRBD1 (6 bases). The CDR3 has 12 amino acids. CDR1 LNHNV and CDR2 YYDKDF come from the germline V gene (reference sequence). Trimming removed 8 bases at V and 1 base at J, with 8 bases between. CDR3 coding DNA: TGTGCCACCGGGACAATCCAAGAGACCCAGTACTTC. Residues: CATGTIQETQYF.

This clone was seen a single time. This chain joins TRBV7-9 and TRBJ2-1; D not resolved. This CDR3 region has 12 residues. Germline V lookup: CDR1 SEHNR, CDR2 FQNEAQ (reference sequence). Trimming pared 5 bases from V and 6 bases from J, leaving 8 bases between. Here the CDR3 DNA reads TGTGCCAGCAGCCGCGAGAGCAATGAGCAGTTCTTC. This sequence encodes CASSRESNEQFF.

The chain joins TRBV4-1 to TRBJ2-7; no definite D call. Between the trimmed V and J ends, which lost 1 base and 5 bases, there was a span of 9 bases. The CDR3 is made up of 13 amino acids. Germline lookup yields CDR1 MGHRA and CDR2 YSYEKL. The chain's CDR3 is CASSQVGSNEQYF. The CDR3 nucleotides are TGCGCCAGCAGCCAAGTCGGCAGTAACGAGCAGTACTTC.

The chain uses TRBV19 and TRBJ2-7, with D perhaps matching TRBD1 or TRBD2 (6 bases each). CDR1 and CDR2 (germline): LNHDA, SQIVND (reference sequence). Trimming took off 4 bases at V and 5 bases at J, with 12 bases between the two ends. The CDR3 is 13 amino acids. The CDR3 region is CASSRWGADEQYF. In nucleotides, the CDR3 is TGTGCCAGTAGTAGATGGGGGGCCGACGAGCAGTACTTC.

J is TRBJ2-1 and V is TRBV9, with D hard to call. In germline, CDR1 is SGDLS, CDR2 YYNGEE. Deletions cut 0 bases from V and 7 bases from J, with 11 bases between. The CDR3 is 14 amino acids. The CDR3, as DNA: TGTGCCAGCAGCGTAGCAGCAGCTTGGAATGAGCAGTTCTTC. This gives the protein CASSVAAAWNEQFF.

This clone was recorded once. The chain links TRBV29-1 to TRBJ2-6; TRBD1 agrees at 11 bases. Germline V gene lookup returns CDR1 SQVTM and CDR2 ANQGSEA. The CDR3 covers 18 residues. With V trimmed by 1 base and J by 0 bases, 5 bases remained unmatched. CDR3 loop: CSVEVQGQGASGANVLTF. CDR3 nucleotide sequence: TGCAGCGTTGAAGTTCAAGGACAGGGGGCCTCTGGGGCCAACGTCCTGACTTTC.

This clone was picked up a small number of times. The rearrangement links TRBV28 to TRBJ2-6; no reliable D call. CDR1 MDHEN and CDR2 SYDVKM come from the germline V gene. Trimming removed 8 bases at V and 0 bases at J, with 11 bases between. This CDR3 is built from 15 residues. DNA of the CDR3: TGTGCCAGCCGCCAGTTTTTCTCTGGGGCCAACGTCCTGACTTTC. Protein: CASRQFFSGANVLTF.

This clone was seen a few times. The CDR3 DNA is TGTGCCAGCAGCTTCTCGGGGAGAGACCCCGAGCAGTACTTC. Encoded protein: CASSFSGRDPEQYF. The chain links TRBV7-9 to TRBJ2-7; D is possibly TRBD2 (5 bases). Germline V gene sequence: CDR1 SEHNR, CDR2 FQNEAQ (reference sequence). The germline V and J ends were trimmed by 3 bases and 6 bases, with 15 bases remaining between them. The CDR3 runs 14 residues.

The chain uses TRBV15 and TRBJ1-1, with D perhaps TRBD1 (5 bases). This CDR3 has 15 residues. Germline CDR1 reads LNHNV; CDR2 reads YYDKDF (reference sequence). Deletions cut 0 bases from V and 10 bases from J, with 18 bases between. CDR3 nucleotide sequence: TGTGCCACCAGCAGAGATCGATTCGGGACGTCTTTAGCTTTCTTT. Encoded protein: CATSRDRFGTSLAFF.

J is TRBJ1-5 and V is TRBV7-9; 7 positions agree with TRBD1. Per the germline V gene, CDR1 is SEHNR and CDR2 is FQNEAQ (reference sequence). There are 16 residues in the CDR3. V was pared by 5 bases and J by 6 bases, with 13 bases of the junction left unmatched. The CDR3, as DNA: TGTGCCAGCAGCCGCCTTGACCGGGACAGAACTCAGCCCCAGCATTTT. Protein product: CASSRLDRDRTQPQHF.

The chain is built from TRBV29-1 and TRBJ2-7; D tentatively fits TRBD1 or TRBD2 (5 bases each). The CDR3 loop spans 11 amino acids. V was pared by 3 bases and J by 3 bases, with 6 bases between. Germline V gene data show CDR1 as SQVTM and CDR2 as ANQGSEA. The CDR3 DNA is TGCAGCGTTGAGGGGGTCTACGAGCAGTACTTC. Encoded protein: CSVEGVYEQYF.

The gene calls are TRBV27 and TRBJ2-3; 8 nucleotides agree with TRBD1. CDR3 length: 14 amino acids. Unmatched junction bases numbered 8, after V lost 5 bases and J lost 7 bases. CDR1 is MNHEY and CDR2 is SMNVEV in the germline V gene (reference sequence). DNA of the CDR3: TGTGCCAGCAGTCCCGGACAGGGAAAAAATACGCAGTATTTT. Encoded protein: CASSPGQGKNTQYF.

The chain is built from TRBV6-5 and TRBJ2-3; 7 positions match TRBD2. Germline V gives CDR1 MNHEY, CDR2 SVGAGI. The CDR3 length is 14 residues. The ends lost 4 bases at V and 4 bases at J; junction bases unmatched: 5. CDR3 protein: CASSFLAAADTQYF. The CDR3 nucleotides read TGTGCCAGCAGTTTTCTAGCGGCCGCAGATACGCAGTATTTT.

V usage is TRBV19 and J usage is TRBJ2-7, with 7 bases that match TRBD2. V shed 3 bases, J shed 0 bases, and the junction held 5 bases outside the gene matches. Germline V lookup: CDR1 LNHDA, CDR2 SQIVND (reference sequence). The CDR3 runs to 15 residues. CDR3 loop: CASSMYGGSSYEQYF. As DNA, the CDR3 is TGTGCCAGTAGTATGTATGGCGGGAGCTCCTACGAGCAGTACTTC. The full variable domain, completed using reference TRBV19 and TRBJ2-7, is DGGITQSPKYLFRKEGQNVTLSCEQNLNHDAMYWYRQDPGQGLRLIYYSQIVNDFQKGDIAEGYSVSREKKESFPLTVTSAQKNPTAFYLCASSMYGGSSYEQYFGPGTRLTVT.

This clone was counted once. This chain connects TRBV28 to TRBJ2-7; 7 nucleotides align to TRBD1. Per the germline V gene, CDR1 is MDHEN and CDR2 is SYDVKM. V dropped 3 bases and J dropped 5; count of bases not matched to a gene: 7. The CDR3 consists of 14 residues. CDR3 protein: CASSLTGNGHEQYF. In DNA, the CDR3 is TGTGCCAGCAGTTTGACAGGGAACGGCCACGAGCAGTACTTC.

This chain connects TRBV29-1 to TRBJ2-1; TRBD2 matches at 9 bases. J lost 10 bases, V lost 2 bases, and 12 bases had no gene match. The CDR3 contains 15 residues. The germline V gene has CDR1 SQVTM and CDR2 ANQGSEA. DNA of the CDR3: TGCAGCGTTGAAATTGGCGGGAGGGCCAATTGGGAGCAGTTCTTC. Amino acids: CSVEIGGRANWEQFF.

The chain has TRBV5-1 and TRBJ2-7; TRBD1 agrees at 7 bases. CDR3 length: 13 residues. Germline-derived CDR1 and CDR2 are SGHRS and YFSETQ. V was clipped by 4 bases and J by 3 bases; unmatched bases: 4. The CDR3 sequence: CASSGTGVYEQYF. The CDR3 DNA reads TGCGCCAGCAGCGGTACAGGGGTCTACGAGCAGTACTTC.

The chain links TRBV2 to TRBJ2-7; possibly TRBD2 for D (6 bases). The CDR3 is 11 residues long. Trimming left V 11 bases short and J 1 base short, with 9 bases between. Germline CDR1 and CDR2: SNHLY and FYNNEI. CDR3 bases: TGTGCCGTCGGGGGTTCCTACGAGCAGTACTTC. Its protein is CAVGGSYEQYF. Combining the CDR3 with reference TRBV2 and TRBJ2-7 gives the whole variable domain EPEVTQTPSHQVTQMGQEVILRCVPISNHLYFYWYRQILGQKVEFLVSFYNNEISEKSEIFDDQFSVERPDGSNFTLKIRSTKLEDSAMYFCAVGGSYEQYFGPGTRLTVT.

This CDR3 is CATSSIISNQPQHF. The CDR3 DNA reads as TGTGCCACCAGCTCAATAATTAGCAATCAGCCCCAGCATTTT. The chain combines TRBV15 with TRBJ1-5, with D uncertain. CDR1 and CDR2 from the germline V gene are LNHNV and YYDKDF (reference sequence). V dropped 5 bases and J dropped 0 bases, with 8 bases sitting between them. The CDR3 loop spans 14 amino acids.

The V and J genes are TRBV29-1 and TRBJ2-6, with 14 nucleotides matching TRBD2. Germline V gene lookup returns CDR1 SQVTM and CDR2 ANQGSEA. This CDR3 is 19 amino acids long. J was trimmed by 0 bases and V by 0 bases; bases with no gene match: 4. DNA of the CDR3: TGCAGCGTTGAAGAGGGACTAGCGGGAGAGGGCTCTGGGGCCAACGTCCTGACTTTC. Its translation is CSVEEGLAGEGSGANVLTF.

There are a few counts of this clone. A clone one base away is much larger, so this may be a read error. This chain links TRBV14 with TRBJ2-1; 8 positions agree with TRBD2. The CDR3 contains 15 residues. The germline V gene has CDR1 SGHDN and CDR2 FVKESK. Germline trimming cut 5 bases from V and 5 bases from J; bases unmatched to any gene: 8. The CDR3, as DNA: TGTGCCAGCAGCTTGGGCGGGAGGCCTCACAATGAGCAGTTCTTC. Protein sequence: CASSLGGRPHNEQFF.

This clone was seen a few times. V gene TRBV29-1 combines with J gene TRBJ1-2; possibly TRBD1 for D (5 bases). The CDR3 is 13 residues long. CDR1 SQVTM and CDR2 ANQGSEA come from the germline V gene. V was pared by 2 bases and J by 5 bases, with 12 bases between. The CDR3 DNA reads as TGCAGCGTTGAACTCAGGGAGCCATATGGCTACACCTTC. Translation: CSVELREPYGYTF.